Below are 5 T cell receptor beta chains sequenced from a single sample in a study of T cell clonotyping in hematopoietic cell transplantation. TCRdb's copy holds only in-frame clones and misses some; the assay was immunoSEQ multiplex PCR. The sample yields about 41,000 clones, roughly 85% seen once. Time point meaning: recipient sample about 28 days before transplant, after cytoreduction. Material: peripheral blood mononuclear cells, obtained before stem cell transplant. These receptors all come from a man aged 55 to 70 with acute myeloid leukemia. Some clones in this sample may be carry-over from other donors' samples.

This rearrangement joins TRBV4-3 to TRBJ2-1, with TRBD2 identical over 10 bases. V dropped 1 base and J dropped 3; count of bases not matched to a gene: 6. Germline-derived CDR1 and CDR2 are LGHNA and YSLEER. The CDR3 sequence is 17 residues long. CDR3 DNA: TGCGCCAGCAGCCAAGCGACTAGCGGGCGTTTCTACAATGAGCAGTTCTTC. Translated, it gives CASSQATSGRFYNEQFF.

V gene TRBV14 combines with J gene TRBJ1-4; no firm D call. Germline V gene sequence: CDR1 SGHDN, CDR2 FVKESK. V lost 2 bases and J lost 7, with 14 bases in between. This CDR3 comprises 15 residues. In nucleotides, the CDR3 is TGTGCCAGCAGCCAACACGGCCTTTCGAGTGAAAAACTGTTTTTT. It yields the protein CASSQHGLSSEKLFF.

The chain joins TRBV4-3 to TRBJ1-1; D is ambiguous. The CDR3 is made up of 12 amino acids. Germline assignment: CDR1 LGHNA and CDR2 YSLEER. With 8 bases removed from V and 5 bases from J, the gap between germline ends came to 12 bases. CDR3 in amino acids: CASSSWGTEAFF. DNA of the CDR3: TGCGCCAGCTCCTCTTGGGGTACTGAAGCTTTCTTT.

This sequence joins TRBV1 and TRBJ2-2; the table's TRBD2 call for D was not verified on the DNA. TRBV1 is classified as a pseudogene. The CDR3 consists of 17 residues. CDR3 protein: CTSSQDRRRMNTGELFF. The CDR3 DNA follows: TGCACCAGCAGCCAAGACAGAAGGCGGATGAACACCGGGGAGCTGTTTTTT.

The chain has TRBV14 and TRBJ2-3, with a weak D call TRBD2 (6 bases). Trimming cost V 0 bases and J 6 bases, with 19 bases left between them. Germline V gene sequence: CDR1 SGHDN, CDR2 FVKESK. The CDR3 covers 17 residues. Here the CDR3 DNA reads TGTGCCAGCAGCCAAGATCGACGGGGGAGCAACCGGGATACGCAGTATTTT. Protein sequence: CASSQDRRGSNRDTQYF.